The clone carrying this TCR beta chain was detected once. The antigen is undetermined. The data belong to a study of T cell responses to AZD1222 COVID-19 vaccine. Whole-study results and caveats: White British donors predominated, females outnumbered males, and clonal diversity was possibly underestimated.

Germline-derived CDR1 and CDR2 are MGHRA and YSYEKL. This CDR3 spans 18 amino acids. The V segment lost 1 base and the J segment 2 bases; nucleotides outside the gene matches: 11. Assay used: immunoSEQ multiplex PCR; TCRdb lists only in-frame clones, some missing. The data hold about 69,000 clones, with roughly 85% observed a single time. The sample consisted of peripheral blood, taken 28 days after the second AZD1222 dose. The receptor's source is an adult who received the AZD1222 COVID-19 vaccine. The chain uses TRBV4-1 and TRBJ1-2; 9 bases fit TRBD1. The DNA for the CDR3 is TGCGCCAGCAGCCAAGTTCAGGGGGGGGACAGGGCGAACTATGGCTACACCTTC. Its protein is CASSQVQGGDRANYGYTF.